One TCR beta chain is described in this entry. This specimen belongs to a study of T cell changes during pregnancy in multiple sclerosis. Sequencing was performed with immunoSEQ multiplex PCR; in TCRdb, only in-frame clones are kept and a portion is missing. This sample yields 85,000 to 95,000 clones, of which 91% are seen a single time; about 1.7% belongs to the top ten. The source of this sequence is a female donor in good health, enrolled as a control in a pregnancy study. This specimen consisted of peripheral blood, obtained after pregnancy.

This CDR3 reads CASSQETYQETQYF. CDR3 sequence (DNA): TGCGCCAGCAGCCAAGAAACTTACCAAGAGACCCAGTACTTC. The chain carries TRBV4-1 and TRBJ2-5; D is undetermined. Germline values: CDR1 MGHRA, CDR2 YSYEKL. This CDR3 region has 14 residues. Deletions cut 0 bases from V and 0 bases from J, with 5 bases between.